The rows below give T cell receptor beta chains drawn from one sample of a study of CD8+ T cells in alopecia areata. Produced via immunoSEQ multiplex PCR; TCRdb's table is partial and in-frame only. The top ten clones hold around 0.46% of a sample with 200,000 or so clones, approximately 61% of them seen once. The sample in question was CD4+ T cells sorted from blood, obtained at week 0. The receptors stem from a human donor with alopecia areata. Both conserved end residues are trimmed from each CDR3.

j_call v_call cdr3_aa
TRBJ2-3 TRBV27 ASRVFGPPDTQY
TRBJ2-7 TRBV5-4 ASSSWGRSYEQY
TRBJ2-7 TRBV29-1 SVVRTGDEQY
TRBJ2-5 TRBV14 ASSTGVGETQY
TRBJ2-7 TRBV15 ATSLEAFRYEQY
TRBJ1-1 TRBV27 ASSPAEGRKTEAF
TRBJ2-2 TRBV9 ASSGTSGSPRKAGELF
TRBJ2-7 TRBV7-6 ASSLEDGIYEQY
TRBJ1-5 TRBV5-6 ASSVNWGNSNQPQH
TRBJ1-6 TRBV2 ASSDSRNSPLH
TRBJ2-3 TRBV25-1 ATRLRADTQY
TRBJ1-2 TRBV11-2 ASSRIGRHSPYHGYT
TRBJ2-5 TRBV6-6 ASSSPAMYQETQY
TRBJ2-7 TRBV5-1 ASSPKGTGSSYEQY
TRBJ1-1 TRBV10-3 AIRTRNTEAF
TRBJ2-1 TRBV5-1 ASSQTGTIDEQF
TRBJ2-3 TRBV27 ASAPFKPGQGPDTQY
TRBJ1-6 TRBV10-3 AISESRGNYNSPLH
TRBJ1-2 TRBV5-1 ASSLVGDYDYGYT
TRBJ2-3 TRBV4-1 ASSLRIAGSTDTQY
TRBJ1-2 TRBV29-1 SAETRNYGYT
TRBJ2-1 TRBV29-1 SVGYGYEQF
TRBJ2-3 TRBV9 ASSVASGDTQY
TRBJ2-6 TRBV27 ASSLRFYFDRSASLGANVLT
TRBJ2-1 TRBV11-2 ASRSLGLARKGAPGF
TRBJ1-1 TRBV6-5 SATGNTEAF
TRBJ1-3 TRBV30 AWSVGGTGNTIY
TRBJ1-4 TRBV7-6 ASSWGAPGANEKLF
TRBJ2-3 TRBV18 ASSPNLAGPSSDTQY
TRBJ2-7 TRBV11-3 ASSLDASGASPYEQY
TRBJ1-1 TRBV30 AWGQRMNTEAF
TRBJ2-7 TRBV2 ASSEAIDWSGEDEQY
TRBJ2-7 TRBV29-1 SVEGTGGGSSYEQY
TRBJ2-4 TRBV5-1 ASSSDSGLNKNIQY
TRBJ2-6 TRBV19 ASSTRESHSGANVLT
TRBJ2-3 TRBV5-1 ASSLLVGQRTDTQY
TRBJ1-5 TRBV29-1 SVADRGNGGNQPQH
TRBJ2-3 TRBV10-3 ASSSRTSGITDTQY
TRBJ2-7 TRBV27 ASRSLFYEQY
TRBJ2-1 TRBV4-2 ASSQDWAGLPYNEQF
TRBJ2-1 TRBV6-5 ASGDRVHNEQF
TRBJ2-3 TRBV6-5 ASSYSDGKDTQY
TRBJ2-2 TRBV29-1 SVALLQGSTGELF
TRBJ2-1 TRBV30 AWSPGGAGHNEQF
TRBJ2-1 TRBV29-1 SAPGQVNEQF
TRBJ2-1 TRBV16 ASSQVGGSYNEQF
TRBJ1-4 TRBV9 ASSVSATNEKLF
TRBJ1-2 TRBV29-1 SVGGRATYGYT
TRBJ2-1 TRBV10-2 ASSEDGTGGPYNEQF
TRBJ1-2 TRBV7-3 ASSLGPAYGYT
TRBJ1-3 TRBV29-1 SVDGTSGNTIY
TRBJ1-4 TRBV5-1 ASSPHRDRGRSNEKLF
TRBJ2-1 TRBV9 ASSVEAGGSYNEQF
TRBJ2-1 TRBV30 AWTSNYNEQF